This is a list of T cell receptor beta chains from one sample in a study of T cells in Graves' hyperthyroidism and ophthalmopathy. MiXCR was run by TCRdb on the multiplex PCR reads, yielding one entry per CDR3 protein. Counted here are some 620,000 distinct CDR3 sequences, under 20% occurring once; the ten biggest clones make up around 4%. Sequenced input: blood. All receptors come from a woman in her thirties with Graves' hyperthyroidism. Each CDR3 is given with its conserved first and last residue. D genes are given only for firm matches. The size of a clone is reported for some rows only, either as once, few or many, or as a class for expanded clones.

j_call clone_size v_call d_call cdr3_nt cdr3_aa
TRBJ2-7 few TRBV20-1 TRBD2 TGCAGTGCTAGATCCCTAGCGGGAGGTTCCTACGAGCAGTACTTC CSARSLAGGSYEQYF
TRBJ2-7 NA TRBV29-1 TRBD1 TGCAGCGTTGTTCGGACAGGGTCCTACGAGCAGTACTTC CSVVRTGSYEQYF
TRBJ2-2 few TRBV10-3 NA TGTGCCATCAGTGGTCCCCTCCTCGGGGAGCTGTTTTTT CAISGPLLGELFF
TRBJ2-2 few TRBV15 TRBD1 TGTGCCACCAGCTACCCGTTACAGGGGGCGACCGGGGAGCTGTTTTTT CATSYPLQGATGELFF
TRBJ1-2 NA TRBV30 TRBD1 TGTGCCTGGAGCCCATGGGACAGTCCTAACTATGGCTACACCTTC CAWSPWDSPNYGYTF
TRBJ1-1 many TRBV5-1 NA TGTGCCAGCAGTAAGGGGGAGAACACTGAAGCTTTCTTT CASSKGENTEAFF
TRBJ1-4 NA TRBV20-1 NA TGCAGTGCTAGTGGGGGACGGACGATCGCAACTAATGAAAAACTGTTTTTT CSASGGRTIATNEKLFF
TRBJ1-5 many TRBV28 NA TGTGCCAGCAGCTTCTCAGGCAATCAGCCCCAGCATTTT CASSFSGNQPQHF
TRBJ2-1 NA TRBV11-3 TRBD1 TGTGCCAGCAGCCCGCGACAGGGCCCGGGCAATGAGCAGTTCTTC CASSPRQGPGNEQFF
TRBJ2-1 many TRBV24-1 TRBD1 TGTGCCACCAGGATGGGGACAGGGTTCTCCAATGAGCAGTTCTTC CATRMGTGFSNEQFF
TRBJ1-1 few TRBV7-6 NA TGTGCCACGATAGACAGGAACACTGAAGCTTTCTTT CATIDRNTEAFF
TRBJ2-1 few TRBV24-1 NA TGTGCCACCAGTGATTGGGGAGGGGGGGACAATGAGCAGTTCTTC CATSDWGGGDNEQFF
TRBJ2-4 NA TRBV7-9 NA TGTGCCAGCAGCACACAGGGGAGGGGAAACATTCAGTACTTC CASSTQGRGNIQYF
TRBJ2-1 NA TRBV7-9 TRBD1 TGTGCCAGCAGTCACGAGCTAGGGACAGGGGCTATTGGCTCCTACAATGAGCAGTTCTTC CASSHELGTGAIGSYNEQFF
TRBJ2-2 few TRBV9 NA TGTGCCAGCAGCGTAGTGGAGGGGGCGGTGAACACCGGGGAGCTGTTTTTT CASSVVEGAVNTGELFF
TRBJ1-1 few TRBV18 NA TGTGCCAGCTCACACTCACAAAACTCCGACACTGAAGCTTTCTTT CASSHSQNSDTEAFF
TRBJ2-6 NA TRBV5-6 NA TGTGCCAGCAGTAACCTGGGACCCTCTGGGGCCAACGTCCTGACTTTC CASSNLGPSGANVLTF
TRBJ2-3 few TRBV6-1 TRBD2 TGTGCCAGCAGACGGGGACTAGCCCGCACAGATACGCAGTATTTT CASRRGLARTDTQYF
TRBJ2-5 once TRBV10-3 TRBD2 TGTGCCATCAGGGAGTCACTAGCGGAAGAGACCCAGTACTTC CAIRESLAEETQYF